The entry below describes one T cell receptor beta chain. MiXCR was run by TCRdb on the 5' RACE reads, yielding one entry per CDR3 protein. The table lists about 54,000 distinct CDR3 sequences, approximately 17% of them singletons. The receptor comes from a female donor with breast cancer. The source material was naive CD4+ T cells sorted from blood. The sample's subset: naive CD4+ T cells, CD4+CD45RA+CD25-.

The CDR3, as DNA: TGTGCCAGCAGTTTAGAATGGGTAGGCGAGCAGTACTTC. The encoded protein is CASSLEWVGEQYF. The genes are TRBV12-3 or TRBV12-4 and TRBJ2-7, with D unresolved. V lost 1 base and J lost 6, with 10 bases in between. The CDR3 contains 13 residues.